This T cell receptor (beta chain) was sequenced for a study of T cell responses to AZD1222 COVID-19 vaccine. The study, taken as a whole, reports: Females made up more of the donors, who were largely white British, and clonal diversity may have come out too low.

This clone was counted a single time. Its specificity is unknown. The CDR3 has 14 residues. Trimming took 0 bases from V and 7 from J, leaving 10 bases between them. The germline CDR1 and CDR2 sequences are SGHNT and YENEEA. Repertoires were generated with immunoSEQ multiplex PCR, while TCRdb's copy carries only in-frame clones and drops some. This sample carries around 87,000 clones, over 75% of them seen once, and the ten largest clones take over 2%. J is TRBJ2-1 and V is TRBV11-3; no clear D gene. The specimen comprised peripheral blood, sampled 28 days after the second AZD1222 dose. This clonotype was sampled from an adult who received the AZD1222 COVID-19 vaccine. Here the CDR3 reads CASSLEGSSNEQFF. CDR3 nucleotides: TGTGCCAGCAGCTTAGAAGGCTCTTCTAATGAGCAGTTCTTC.